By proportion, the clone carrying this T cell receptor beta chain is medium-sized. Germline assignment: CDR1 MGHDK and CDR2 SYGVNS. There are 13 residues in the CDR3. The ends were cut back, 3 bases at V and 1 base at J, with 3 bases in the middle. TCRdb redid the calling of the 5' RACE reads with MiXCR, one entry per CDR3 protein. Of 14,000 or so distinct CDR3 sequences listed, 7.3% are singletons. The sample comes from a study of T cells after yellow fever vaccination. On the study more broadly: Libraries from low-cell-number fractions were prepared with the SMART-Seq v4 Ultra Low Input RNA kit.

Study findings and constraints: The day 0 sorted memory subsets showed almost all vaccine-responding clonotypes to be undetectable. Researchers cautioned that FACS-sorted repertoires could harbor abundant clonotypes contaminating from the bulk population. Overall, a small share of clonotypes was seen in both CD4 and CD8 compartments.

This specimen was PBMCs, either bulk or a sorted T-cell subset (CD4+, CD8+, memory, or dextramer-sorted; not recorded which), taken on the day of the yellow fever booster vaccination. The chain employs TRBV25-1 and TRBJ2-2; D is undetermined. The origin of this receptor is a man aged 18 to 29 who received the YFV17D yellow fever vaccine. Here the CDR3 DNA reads TGTGCCAGCAGTGACGGGAACACCGGGGAGCTGTTTTTT. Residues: CASSDGNTGELFF.